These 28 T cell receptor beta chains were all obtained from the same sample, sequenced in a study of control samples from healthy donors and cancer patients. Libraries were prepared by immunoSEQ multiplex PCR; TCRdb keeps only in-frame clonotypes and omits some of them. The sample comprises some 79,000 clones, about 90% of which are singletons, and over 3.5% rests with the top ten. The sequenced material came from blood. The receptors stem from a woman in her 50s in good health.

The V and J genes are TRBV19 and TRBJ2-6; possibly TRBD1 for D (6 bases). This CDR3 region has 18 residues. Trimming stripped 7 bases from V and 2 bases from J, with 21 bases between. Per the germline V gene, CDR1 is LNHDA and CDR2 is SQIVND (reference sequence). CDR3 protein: CASTHWEQGSPGANVLTF. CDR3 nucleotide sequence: TGTGCCAGTACCCATTGGGAGCAGGGGAGTCCTGGGGCCAACGTCCTGACTTTC.

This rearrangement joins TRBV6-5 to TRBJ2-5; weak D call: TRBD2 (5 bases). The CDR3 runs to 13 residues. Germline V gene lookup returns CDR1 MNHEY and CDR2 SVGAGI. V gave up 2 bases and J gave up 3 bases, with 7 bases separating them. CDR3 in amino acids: CASSYTGKETQYF. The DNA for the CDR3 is TGTGCCAGCAGTTACACGGGGAAAGAGACCCAGTACTTC.

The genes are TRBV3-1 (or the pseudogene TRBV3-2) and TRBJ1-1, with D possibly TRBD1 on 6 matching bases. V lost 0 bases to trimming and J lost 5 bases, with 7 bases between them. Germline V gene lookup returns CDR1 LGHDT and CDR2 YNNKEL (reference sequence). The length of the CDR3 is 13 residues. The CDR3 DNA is TGTGCCAGCAGCCAAGATAGGGGGACTGAAGCTTTCTTT. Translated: CASSQDRGTEAFF.

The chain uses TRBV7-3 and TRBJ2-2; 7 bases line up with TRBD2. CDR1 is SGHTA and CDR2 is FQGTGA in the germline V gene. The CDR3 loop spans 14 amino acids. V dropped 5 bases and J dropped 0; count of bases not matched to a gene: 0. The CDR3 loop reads CASSLAANTGELFF. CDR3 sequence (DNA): TGTGCCAGCAGCCTAGCGGCGAACACCGGGGAGCTGTTTTTT.

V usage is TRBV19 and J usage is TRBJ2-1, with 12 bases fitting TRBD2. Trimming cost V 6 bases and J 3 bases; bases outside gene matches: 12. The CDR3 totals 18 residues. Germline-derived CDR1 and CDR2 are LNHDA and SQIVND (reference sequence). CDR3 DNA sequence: TGTGCCAGTAGGCCTGGGATGACTAGCGGGAGTATCTACAATGAGCAGTTCTTC. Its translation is CASRPGMTSGSIYNEQFF.

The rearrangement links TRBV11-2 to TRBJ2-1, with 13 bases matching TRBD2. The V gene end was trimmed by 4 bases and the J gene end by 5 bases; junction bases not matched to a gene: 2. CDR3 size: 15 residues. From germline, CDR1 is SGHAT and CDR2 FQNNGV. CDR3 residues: CASSSGLAGNNEQFF. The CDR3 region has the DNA TGTGCCAGCAGCTCGGGACTAGCGGGGAACAATGAGCAGTTCTTC.

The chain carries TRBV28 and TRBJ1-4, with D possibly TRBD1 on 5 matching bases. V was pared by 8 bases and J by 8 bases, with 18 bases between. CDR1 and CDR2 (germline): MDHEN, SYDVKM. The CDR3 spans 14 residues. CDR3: CASEPSGRGEKLFF. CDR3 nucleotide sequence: TGTGCCAGCGAGCCTTCAGGGCGTGGAGAAAAACTGTTTTTT.

The CDR3 protein is CASSSGGGQGNTEAFF. The DNA of the CDR3 is TGCGCCAGCAGCTCGGGAGGGGGACAGGGTAACACTGAAGCTTTCTTT. The J gene is TRBJ1-1, the V gene TRBV5-1, with TRBD1 matching 9 bases. The V segment lost 3 bases and the J segment 2 bases; nucleotides outside the gene matches: 8. The CDR3 totals 16 residues. Germline V gene lookup returns CDR1 SGHRS and CDR2 YFSETQ.

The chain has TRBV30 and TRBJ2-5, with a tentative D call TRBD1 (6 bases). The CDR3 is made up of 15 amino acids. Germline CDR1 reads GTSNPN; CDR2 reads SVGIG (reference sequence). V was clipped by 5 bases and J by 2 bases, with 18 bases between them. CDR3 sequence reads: CAWVRQVARQETQYF. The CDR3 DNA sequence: TGTGCCTGGGTCCGACAGGTAGCGCGGCAAGAGACCCAGTACTTC.

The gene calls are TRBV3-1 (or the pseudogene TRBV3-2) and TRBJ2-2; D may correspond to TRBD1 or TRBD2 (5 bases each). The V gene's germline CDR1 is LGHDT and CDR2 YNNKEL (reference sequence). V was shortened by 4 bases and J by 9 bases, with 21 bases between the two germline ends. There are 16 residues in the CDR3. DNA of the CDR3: TGTGCCAGCAGCCCATCCGGGACCCATCTTTGGTGGGAGCTGTTTTTT. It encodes CASSPSGTHLWWELFF.

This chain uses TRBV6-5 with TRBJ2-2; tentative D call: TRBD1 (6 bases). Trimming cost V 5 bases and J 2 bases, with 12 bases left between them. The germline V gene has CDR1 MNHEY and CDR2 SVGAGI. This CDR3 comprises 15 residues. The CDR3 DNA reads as TGTGCCAGCAGTCCCAGGGGTAAAAACACCGGGGAGCTGTTTTTT. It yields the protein CASSPRGKNTGELFF.

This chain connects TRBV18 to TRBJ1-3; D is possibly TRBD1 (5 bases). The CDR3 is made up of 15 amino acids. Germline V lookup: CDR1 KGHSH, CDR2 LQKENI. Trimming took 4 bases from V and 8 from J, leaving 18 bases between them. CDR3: CASSLRDPGMDTIYF. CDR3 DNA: TGTGCCAGCTCACTCCGGGACCCGGGGATGGACACCATATATTTT.

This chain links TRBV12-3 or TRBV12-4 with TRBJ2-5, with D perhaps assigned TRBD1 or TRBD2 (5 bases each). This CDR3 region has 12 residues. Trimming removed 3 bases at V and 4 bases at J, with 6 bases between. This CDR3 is CASSFGGETQYF. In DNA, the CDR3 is TGTGCCAGCAGTTTTGGGGGAGAGACCCAGTACTTC.

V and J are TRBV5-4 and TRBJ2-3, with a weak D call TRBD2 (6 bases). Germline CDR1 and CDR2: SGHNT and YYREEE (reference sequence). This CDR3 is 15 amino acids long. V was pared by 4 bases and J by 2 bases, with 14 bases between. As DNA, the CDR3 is TGTGCCAGCAGCGCCGGGGGTTTAGTCACAGATACGCAGTATTTT. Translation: CASSAGGLVTDTQYF.

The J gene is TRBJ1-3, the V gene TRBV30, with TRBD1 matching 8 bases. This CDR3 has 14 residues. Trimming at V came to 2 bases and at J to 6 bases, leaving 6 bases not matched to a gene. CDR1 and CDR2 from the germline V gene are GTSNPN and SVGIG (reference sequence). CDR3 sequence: CAWSTGQGENTIYF. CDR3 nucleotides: TGTGCCTGGAGTACTGGACAGGGAGAAAACACCATATATTTT.

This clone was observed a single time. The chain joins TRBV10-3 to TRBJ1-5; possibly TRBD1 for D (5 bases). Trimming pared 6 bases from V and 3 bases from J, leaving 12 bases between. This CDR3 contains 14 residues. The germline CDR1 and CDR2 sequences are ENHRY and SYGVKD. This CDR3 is CAISLGGFNQPQHF. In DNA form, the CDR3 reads TGTGCCATCAGCCTGGGGGGTTTCAATCAGCCCCAGCATTTT.

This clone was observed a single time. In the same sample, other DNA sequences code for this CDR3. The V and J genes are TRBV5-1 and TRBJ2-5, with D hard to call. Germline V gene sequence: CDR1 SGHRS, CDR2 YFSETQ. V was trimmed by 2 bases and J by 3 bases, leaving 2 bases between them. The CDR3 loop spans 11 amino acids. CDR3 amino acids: CASSLKETQYF. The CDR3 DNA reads TGCGCCAGCAGCTTAAAAGAGACCCAGTACTTC.

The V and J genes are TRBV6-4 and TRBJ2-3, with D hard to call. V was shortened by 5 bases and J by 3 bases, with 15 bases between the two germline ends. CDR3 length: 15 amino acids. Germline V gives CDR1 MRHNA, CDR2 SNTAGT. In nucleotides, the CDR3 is TGTGCCAGCAGTCGCGGTCAGGAGCCAACAGATACGCAGTATTTT. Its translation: CASSRGQEPTDTQYF.

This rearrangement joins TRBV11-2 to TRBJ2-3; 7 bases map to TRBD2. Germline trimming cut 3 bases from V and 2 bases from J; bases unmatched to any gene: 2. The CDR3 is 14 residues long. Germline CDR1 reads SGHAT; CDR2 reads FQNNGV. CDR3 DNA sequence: TGTGCCAGCAGCTTGGCGGGAGACACAGATACGCAGTATTTT. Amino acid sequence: CASSLAGDTDTQYF.

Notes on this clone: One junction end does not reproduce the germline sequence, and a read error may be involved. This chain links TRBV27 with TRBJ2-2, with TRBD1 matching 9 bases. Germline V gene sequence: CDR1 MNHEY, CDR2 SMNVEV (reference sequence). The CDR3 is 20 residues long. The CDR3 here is CASSLSTEMGGTGNPGELFF. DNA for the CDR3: TGTGCCAGCAGTTTATCGACTGAAATGGGGGGGACAGGGAACCCCGGGGAGCTGTTTTTT.

The CDR3, as DNA: TGTGCCAGCAGCCCGGGGGGCGCGGGCACAGATACGCAGTATTTT. Translated: CASSPGGAGTDTQYF. V is TRBV6-5 and J is TRBJ2-3; D might be TRBD2 (7 bases). Germline V gene data show CDR1 as MNHEY and CDR2 as SVGAGI. The CDR3 totals 15 residues. The germline V and J ends were trimmed by 6 bases and 1 base, with 14 bases remaining between them.

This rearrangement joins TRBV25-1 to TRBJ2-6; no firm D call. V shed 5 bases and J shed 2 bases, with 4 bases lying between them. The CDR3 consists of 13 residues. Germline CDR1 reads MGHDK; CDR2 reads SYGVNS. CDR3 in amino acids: CASSRAGANVLTF. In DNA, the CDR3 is TGTGCCAGCAGTCGAGCTGGGGCCAACGTCCTGACTTTC. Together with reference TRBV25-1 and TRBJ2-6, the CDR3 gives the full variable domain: EADIYQTPRYLVIGTGKKITLECSQTMGHDKMYWYQQDPGMELHLIHYSYGVNSTEKGDLSSESTVSRIRTEHFPLTLESARPSHTSQYLCASSRAGANVLTFGAGSRLTVL.

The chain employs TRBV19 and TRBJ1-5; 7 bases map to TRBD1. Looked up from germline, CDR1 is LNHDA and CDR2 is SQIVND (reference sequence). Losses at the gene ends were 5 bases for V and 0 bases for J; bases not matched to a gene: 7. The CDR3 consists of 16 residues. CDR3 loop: CASSSQGVHSNQPQHF. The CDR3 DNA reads TGTGCCAGTAGTTCGCAGGGGGTACATAGCAATCAGCCCCAGCATTTT.

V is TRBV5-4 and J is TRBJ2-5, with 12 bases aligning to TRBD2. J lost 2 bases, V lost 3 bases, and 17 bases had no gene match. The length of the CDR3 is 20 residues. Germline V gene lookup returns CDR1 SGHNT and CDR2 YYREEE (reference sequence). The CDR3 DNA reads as TGTGCCAGCAGCTGGGAGAGGGGTGTTCGGACTAGCGGGAAGCAAGAGACCCAGTACTTC. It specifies CASSWERGVRTSGKQETQYF.

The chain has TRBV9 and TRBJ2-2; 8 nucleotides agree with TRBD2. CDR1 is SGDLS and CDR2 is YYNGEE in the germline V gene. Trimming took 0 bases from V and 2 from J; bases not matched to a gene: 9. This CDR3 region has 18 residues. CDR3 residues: CASSVAPGGPSNTGELFF. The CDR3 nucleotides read TGTGCCAGCAGCGTAGCCCCGGGAGGGCCCTCAAACACCGGGGAGCTGTTTTTT.

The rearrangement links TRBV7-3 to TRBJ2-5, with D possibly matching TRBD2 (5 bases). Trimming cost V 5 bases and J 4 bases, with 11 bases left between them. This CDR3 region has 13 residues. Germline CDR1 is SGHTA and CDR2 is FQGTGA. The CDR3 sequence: CASSADAGETQYF. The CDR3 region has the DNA TGTGCCAGCAGCGCAGATGCGGGAGAGACCCAGTACTTC. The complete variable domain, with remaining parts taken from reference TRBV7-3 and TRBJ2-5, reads GAGVSQTPSNKVTEKGKYVELRCDPISGHTALYWYRQSLGQGPEFLIYFQGTGAADDSGLPNDRFFAVRPEGSVSTLKIQRTERGDSAVYLCASSADAGETQYFGPGTRLLVL.

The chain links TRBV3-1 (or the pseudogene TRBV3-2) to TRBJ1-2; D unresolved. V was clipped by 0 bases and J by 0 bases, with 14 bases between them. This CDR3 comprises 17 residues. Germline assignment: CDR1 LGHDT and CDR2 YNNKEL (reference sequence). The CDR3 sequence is CASSQEWWEPTNYGYTF. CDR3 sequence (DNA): TGTGCCAGCAGCCAAGAGTGGTGGGAACCTACTAACTATGGCTACACCTTC.

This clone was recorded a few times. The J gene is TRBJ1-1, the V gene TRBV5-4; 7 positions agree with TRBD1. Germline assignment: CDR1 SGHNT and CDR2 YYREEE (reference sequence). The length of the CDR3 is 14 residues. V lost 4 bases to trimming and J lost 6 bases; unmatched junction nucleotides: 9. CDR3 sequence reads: CASSPLRGRAEAFF. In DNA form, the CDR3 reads TGTGCCAGCAGCCCCTTGAGGGGGCGCGCTGAAGCTTTCTTT.